A selection of T cell receptor beta chains follows, all from one sample in a study of cytomegalovirus exposure and HLA in healthy donors. Sequenced by immunoSEQ multiplex PCR; TCRdb stores in-frame clones only, minus some. The profile shows about 73,000 clones, around 96% of them singletons. Sequencing was done on a sample of PBMCs. These receptors all come from a man younger than 30 in good health and CMV-seronegative. CDR3s include the opening cysteine and the closing phenylalanine or tryptophan. Fields, in order: V gene, J gene, CDR3 protein.

V gene: TRBV7-2
J gene: TRBJ1-1
CDR3 protein: CASSSQGTGTTEAFF

V gene: TRBV7-2
J gene: TRBJ1-3
CDR3 protein: CASSLDRTGNTIYF

V gene: TRBV9
J gene: TRBJ1-3
CDR3 protein: CASSVEGGGNTIYF

V gene: TRBV6-6
J gene: TRBJ2-1
CDR3 protein: CASSYSTQGAPGEQFF

V gene: TRBV28
J gene: TRBJ1-5
CDR3 protein: CASSFQGARNQPQHF

V gene: TRBV27
J gene: TRBJ1-4
CDR3 protein: CASSSRDRGEKLFF

V gene: TRBV30
J gene: TRBJ2-7
CDR3 protein: CAWGLPGQGEQYF

V gene: TRBV18
J gene: TRBJ1-2
CDR3 protein: CASSPAGGEINGYTF

V gene: TRBV27
J gene: TRBJ2-3
CDR3 protein: CASSLDGTSTDTQYF

V gene: TRBV11-2
J gene: TRBJ2-7
CDR3 protein: CASSLLLAGGLEQYF

V gene: TRBV19
J gene: TRBJ1-5
CDR3 protein: CASSIQTRGYSNQPQHF

V gene: TRBV6-6
J gene: TRBJ2-3
CDR3 protein: CASSGRDRGTDTQYF

V gene: TRBV27
J gene: TRBJ1-2
CDR3 protein: CASGTGKGYTF

V gene: TRBV5-6
J gene: TRBJ2-5
CDR3 protein: CASSLREGGTQYF

V gene: TRBV7-8
J gene: TRBJ1-3
CDR3 protein: CASAQVSGNTIYF

V gene: TRBV27
J gene: TRBJ2-3
CDR3 protein: CASSFATTGTSGGYDTDTQYF

V gene: TRBV10-3
J gene: TRBJ2-7
CDR3 protein: CAIRDNSYEQYF

V gene: TRBV16
J gene: TRBJ1-5
CDR3 protein: CASSQQNSNQPQHF

V gene: TRBV7-6
J gene: TRBJ2-3
CDR3 protein: CASSSGFDTQYF

V gene: TRBV6-1
J gene: TRBJ2-3
CDR3 protein: CASSVTSGGADTQYF

V gene: TRBV28
J gene: TRBJ1-5
CDR3 protein: CASSVPRRSSNQPQHF

V gene: TRBV30
J gene: TRBJ2-7
CDR3 protein: CAWSLQDTYEQYF

V gene: TRBV7-9
J gene: TRBJ1-1
CDR3 protein: CASSLVGLLNTEAFF

V gene: TRBV27
J gene: TRBJ1-2
CDR3 protein: CASIGFSGGYTF

V gene: TRBV2
J gene: TRBJ1-1
CDR3 protein: CASRGGNTEAFF

V gene: TRBV12-5
J gene: TRBJ2-2
CDR3 protein: CASGLGGGGAGELFF

V gene: TRBV4-1
J gene: TRBJ2-5
CDR3 protein: CASSDTSGGDQETQYF

V gene: TRBV30
J gene: TRBJ1-2
CDR3 protein: CAWNRDGKCGYTF

V gene: TRBV10-3
J gene: TRBJ1-1
CDR3 protein: CAISENIRRAFF

V gene: TRBV28
J gene: TRBJ2-7
CDR3 protein: CASSWGGQGTYEQYF

V gene: TRBV29-1
J gene: TRBJ2-3
CDR3 protein: CSVVPAGRTDTQYF

V gene: TRBV27
J gene: TRBJ2-6
CDR3 protein: CASGNRGANVLTF

V gene: TRBV7-2
J gene: TRBJ2-4
CDR3 protein: CASSLRYDRNIQYF

V gene: TRBV30
J gene: TRBJ1-1
CDR3 protein: CAWSPPGGRTEAFF

V gene: TRBV6-4
J gene: TRBJ1-2
CDR3 protein: CASSDGAEGNYGYTF

V gene: TRBV5-1
J gene: TRBJ2-7
CDR3 protein: CASSLGPSGDPYEQYF

V gene: TRBV19
J gene: TRBJ1-5
CDR3 protein: CASSIIQGLPSNQPQHF

V gene: TRBV9
J gene: TRBJ2-5
CDR3 protein: CASSVAGTGNQETQYF

V gene: TRBV10-1
J gene: TRBJ2-5
CDR3 protein: CASSDLAGGQETQYF

V gene: TRBV19
J gene: TRBJ1-2
CDR3 protein: CATLRKYGYTF

V gene: TRBV28
J gene: TRBJ1-5
CDR3 protein: CASSPPRLVSNQPQHF

V gene: TRBV20-1
J gene: TRBJ2-1
CDR3 protein: CSARELDEQFF

V gene: TRBV13
J gene: TRBJ1-1
CDR3 protein: CASSTRGLGMNTEAFF

V gene: TRBV6-6
J gene: TRBJ1-2
CDR3 protein: CASSYSDRDYGYTF

V gene: TRBV4-1
J gene: TRBJ2-3
CDR3 protein: CASSQEESYPQYF

V gene: TRBV5-5
J gene: TRBJ1-5
CDR3 protein: CASSSSIRSMDQPQHF

V gene: TRBV28
J gene: TRBJ2-7
CDR3 protein: CASSLPTGTAPYEQYF

V gene: TRBV30
J gene: TRBJ2-5
CDR3 protein: CAWSVPRQGKETQYF